This TCR beta chain was sequenced in a study of blood T cell repertoires in COVID-19. The authors' processing: Amplified reference gene primers provided the basis for estimating nucleated cell counts. Sequencing used immunoSEQ multiplex PCR; TCRdb keeps in-frame clones, though not all of them. D and trimming were read from the DNA, whereas the V and J calls and clone size are those reported in that table. Of 55,000 or so clones in the sample, roughly 90% were seen once. This clonotype was sampled from a man aged 35-49 years with COVID-19, enrolled during active disease. The material sequenced was peripheral blood.

The CDR3 DNA is TGTGCCAGCAGCCCTCGGACTAGCGGGGCATACAATGAGCAGTTCTTC. Its translation is CASSPRTSGAYNEQFF. The chain is built from TRBV9 and TRBJ2-1, with 12 bases aligning to TRBD2. Germline V CDR1 and CDR2: SGDLS, YYNGEE. Losses at the gene ends were 4 bases for V and 4 bases for J; bases not matched to a gene: 6. This CDR3 spans 16 amino acids.